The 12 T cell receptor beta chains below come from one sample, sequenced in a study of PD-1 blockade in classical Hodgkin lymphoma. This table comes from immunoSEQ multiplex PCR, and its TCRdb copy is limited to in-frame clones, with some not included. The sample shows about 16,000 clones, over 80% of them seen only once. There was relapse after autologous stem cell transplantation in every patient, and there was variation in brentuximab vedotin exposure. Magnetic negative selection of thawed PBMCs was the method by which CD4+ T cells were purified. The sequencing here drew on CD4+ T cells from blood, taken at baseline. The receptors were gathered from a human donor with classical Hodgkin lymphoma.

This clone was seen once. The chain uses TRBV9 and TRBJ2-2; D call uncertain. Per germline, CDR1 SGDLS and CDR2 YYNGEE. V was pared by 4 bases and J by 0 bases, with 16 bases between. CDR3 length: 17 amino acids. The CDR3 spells CASSPHAAGPNTGELFF. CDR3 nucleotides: TGTGCCAGCAGCCCCCACGCCGCTGGACCGAACACCGGGGAGCTGTTTTTT.

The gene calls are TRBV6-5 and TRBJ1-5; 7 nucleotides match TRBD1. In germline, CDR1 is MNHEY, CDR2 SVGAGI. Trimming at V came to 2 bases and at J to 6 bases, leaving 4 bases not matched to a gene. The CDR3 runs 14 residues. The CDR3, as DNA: TGTGCCAGCAGTTACGACAGGGCGGGTCAGCCCCAGCATTTT. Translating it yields CASSYDRAGQPQHF.

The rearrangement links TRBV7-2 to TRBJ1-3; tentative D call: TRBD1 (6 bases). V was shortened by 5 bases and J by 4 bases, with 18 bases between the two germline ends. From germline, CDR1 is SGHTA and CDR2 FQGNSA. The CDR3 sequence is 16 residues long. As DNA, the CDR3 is TGTGCCAGCAGCCGCCCCACAGGGAGCCCAGGAAACACCATATATTTT. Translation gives CASSRPTGSPGNTIYF.

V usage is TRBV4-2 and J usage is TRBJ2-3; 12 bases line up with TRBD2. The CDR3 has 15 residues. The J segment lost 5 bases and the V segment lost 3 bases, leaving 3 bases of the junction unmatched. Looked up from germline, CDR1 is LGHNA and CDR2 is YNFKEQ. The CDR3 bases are TGTGCCAGCAGCCACCGACTAGCGGGGGAAGATACGCAGTATTTT. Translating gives CASSHRLAGEDTQYF.

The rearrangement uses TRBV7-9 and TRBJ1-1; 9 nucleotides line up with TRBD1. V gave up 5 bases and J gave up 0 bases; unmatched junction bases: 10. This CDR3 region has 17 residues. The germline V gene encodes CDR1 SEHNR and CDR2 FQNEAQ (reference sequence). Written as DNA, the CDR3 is TGTGCCAGCAGCCAACCGGTGGGACAGGGCATGAACACTGAAGCTTTCTTT. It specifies CASSQPVGQGMNTEAFF.

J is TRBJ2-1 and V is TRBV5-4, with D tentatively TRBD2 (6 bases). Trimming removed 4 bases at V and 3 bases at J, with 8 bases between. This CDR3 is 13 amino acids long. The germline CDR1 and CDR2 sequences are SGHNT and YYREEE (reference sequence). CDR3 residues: CASSAGLYNEQFF. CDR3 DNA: TGTGCCAGCAGCGCGGGACTCTACAATGAGCAGTTCTTC.

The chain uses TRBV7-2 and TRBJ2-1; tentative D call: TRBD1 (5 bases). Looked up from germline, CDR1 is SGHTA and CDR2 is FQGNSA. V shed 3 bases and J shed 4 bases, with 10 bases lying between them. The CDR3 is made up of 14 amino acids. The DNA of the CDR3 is TGTGCCAGCAGCTTGCAGGACACGTACAATGAGCAGTTCTTC. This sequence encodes CASSLQDTYNEQFF.

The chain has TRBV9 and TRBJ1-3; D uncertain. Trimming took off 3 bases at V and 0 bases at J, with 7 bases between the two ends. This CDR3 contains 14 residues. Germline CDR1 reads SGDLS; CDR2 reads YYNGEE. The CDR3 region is CASSATISGNTIYF. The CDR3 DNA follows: TGTGCCAGCAGCGCCACGATCTCTGGAAACACCATATATTTT.

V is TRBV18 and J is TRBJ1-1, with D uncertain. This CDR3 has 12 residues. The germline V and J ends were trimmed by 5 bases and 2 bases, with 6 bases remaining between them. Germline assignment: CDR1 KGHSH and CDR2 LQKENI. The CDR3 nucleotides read TGTGCCAGCTCATCACAAAACACTGAAGCTTTCTTT. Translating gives CASSSQNTEAFF.

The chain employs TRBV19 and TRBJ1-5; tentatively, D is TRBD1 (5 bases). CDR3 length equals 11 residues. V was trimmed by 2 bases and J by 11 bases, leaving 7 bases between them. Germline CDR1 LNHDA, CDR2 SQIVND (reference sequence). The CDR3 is CASSITQAQHF. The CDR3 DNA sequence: TGTGCCAGTAGTATAACACAGGCCCAGCATTTT.

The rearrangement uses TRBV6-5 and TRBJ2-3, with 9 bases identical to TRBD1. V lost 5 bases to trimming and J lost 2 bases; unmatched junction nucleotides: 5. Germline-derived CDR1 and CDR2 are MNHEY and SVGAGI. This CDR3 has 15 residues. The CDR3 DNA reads TGTGCCAGCAGTAAGACAGGGGGGTACACAGATACGCAGTATTTT. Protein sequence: CASSKTGGYTDTQYF.

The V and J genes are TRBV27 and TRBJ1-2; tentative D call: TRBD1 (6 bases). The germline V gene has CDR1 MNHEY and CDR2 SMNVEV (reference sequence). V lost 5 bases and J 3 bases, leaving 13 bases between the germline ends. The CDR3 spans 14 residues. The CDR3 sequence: CASSPRDTDYGYTF. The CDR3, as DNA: TGTGCCAGCAGTCCGCGGGACACGGACTATGGCTACACCTTC.